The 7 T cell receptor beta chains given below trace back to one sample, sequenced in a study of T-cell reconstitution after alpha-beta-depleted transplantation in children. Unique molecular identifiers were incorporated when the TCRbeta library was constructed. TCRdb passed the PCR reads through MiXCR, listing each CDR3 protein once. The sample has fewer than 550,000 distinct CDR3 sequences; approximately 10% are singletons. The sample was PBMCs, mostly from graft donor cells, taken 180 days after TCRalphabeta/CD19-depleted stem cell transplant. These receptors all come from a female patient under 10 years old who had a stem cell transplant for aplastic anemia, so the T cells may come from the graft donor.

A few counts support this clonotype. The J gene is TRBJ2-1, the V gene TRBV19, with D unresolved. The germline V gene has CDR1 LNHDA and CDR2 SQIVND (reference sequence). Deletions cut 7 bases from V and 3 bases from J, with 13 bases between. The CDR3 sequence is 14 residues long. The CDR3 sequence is CASIGSHFYNEQFF. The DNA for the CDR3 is TGTGCCAGTATAGGTAGTCATTTCTACAATGAGCAGTTCTTC.

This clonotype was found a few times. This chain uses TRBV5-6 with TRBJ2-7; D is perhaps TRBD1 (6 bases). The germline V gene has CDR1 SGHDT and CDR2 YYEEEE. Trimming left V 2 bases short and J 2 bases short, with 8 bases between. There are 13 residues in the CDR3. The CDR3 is CASSLQGAYEQYV. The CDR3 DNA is TGTGCCAGCAGCTTACAGGGCGCCTACGAGCAGTACGTC.

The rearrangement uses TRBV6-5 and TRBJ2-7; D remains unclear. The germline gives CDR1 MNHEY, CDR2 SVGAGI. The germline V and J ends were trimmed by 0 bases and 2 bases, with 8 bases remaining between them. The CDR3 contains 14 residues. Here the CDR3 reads CASSYSSAAYEQYF. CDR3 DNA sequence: TGTGCCAGCAGTTACTCTTCAGCAGCCTACGAGCAGTACTTC.

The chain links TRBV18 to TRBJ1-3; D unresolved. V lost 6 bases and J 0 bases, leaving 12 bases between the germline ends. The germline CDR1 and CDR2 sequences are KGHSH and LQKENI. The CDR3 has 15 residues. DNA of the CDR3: TGTGCCAGCTCGCCAAGGAGGGACTCTGGAAACACCATATATTTT. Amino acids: CASSPRRDSGNTIYF. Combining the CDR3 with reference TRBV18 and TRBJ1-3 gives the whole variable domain NAGVMQNPRHLVRRRGQEARLRCSPMKGHSHVYWYRQLPEEGLKFMVYLQKENIIDESGMPKERFSAEFPKEGPSILRIQQVVRGDSAAYFCASSPRRDSGNTIYFGEGSWLTVV.

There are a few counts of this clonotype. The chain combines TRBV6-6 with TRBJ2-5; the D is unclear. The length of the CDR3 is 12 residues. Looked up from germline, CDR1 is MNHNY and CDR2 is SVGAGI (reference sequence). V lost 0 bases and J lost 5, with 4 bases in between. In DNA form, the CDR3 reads TGTGCCAGCAGTTACTCCTCGGAGACCCAGTACTTC. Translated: CASSYSSETQYF.

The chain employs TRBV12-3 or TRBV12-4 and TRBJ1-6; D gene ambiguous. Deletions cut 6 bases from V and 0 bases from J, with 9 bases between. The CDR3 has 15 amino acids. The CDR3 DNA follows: TGTGCCAGCAGCCTCGAGAGCTCCTATAATTCACCCCTCCACTTT. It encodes CASSLESSYNSPLHF.

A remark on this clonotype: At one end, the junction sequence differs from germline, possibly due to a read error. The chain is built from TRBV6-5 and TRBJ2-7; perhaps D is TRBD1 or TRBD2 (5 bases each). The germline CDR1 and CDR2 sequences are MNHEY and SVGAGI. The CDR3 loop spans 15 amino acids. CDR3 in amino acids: CASTYEGLSSYEQYF. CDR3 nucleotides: TGTGCCAGCACTTACGAGGGGTTAAGCTCCTACGAGCAGTACTTC.